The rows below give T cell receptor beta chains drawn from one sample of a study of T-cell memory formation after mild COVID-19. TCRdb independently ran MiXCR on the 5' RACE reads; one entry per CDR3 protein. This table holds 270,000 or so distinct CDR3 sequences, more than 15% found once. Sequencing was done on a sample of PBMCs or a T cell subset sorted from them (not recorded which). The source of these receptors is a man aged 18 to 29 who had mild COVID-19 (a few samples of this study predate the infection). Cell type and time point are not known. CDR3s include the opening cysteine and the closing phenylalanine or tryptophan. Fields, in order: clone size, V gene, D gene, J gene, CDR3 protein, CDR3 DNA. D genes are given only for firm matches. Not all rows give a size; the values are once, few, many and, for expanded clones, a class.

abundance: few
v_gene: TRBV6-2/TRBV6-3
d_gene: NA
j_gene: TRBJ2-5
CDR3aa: CASSPAPERETQYF
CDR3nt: TGTGCCAGCAGTCCAGCCCCAGAGAGGGAGACCCAGTACTTC

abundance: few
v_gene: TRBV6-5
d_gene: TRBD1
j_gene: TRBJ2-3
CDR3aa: CASSYGGQVYF
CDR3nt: TGTGCCAGCAGTTACGGGGGACAGGTCTATTTT

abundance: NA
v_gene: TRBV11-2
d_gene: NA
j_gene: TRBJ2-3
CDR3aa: CASSLGNRDTSF
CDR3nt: TGTGCCAGCAGCTTAGGGAACAGGGACACTTCTTTT

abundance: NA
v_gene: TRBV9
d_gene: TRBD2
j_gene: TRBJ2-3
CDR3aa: CASSARLAGPSYSTDTQYF
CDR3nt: TGTGCCAGCAGCGCCCGACTAGCGGGACCGTCTTATAGCACAGATACGCAGTATTTT

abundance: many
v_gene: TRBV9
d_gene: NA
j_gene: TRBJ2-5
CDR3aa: CASSVDSVGTQYF
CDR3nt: TGTGCCAGCAGCGTAGATTCTGTTGGGACCCAGTACTTC

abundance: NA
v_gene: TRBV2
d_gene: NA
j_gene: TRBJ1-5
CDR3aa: CASSLEQRSNQPQHF
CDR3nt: TGTGCCAGCAGTTTGGAACAAAGGAGCAATCAGCCCCAGCATTTT

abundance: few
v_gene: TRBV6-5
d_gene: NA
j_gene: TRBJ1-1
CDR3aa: CASSYKQNTEAFF
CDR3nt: TGTGCCAGCAGTTACAAACAGAACACTGAAGCTTTCTTT

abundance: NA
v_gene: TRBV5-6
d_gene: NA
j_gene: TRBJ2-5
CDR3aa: CASSLFSHQETQYF
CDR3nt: TGTGCCAGCAGCTTGTTCAGCCACCAAGAGACCCAGTACTTC

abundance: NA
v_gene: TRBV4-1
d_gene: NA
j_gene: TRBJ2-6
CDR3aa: CASSQVMPLSGANVLTF
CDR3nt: TGCGCCAGCAGCCAAGTGATGCCCCTCTCTGGGGCCAACGTCCTGACTTTC

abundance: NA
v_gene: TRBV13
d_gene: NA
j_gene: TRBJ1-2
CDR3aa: CASSYRTGSHGYTF
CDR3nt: TGTGCCAGCAGCTACCGTACAGGCAGCCACGGCTACACCTTC

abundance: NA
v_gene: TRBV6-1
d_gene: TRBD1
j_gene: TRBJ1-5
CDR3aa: CASSEEGTDYSNQPQHF
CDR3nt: TGTGCCAGCAGTGAAGAGGGGACAGATTATAGCAATCAGCCCCAGCATTTT

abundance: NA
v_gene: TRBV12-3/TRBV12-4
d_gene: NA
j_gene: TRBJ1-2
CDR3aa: CASSANDYGYTF
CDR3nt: TGTGCCAGCAGTGCAAATGACTATGGCTACACCTTC

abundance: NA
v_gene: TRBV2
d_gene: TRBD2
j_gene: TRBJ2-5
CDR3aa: CASRKKASGYQETQYF
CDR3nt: TGTGCCAGCAGGAAGAAGGCTAGCGGGTATCAAGAGACCCAGTACTTC

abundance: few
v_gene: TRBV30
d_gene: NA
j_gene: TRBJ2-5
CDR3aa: CAWSVTEETQYF
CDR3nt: TGTGCCTGGAGTGTAACCGAAGAGACCCAGTACTTC

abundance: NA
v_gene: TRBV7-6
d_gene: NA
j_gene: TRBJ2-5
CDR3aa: CASSPPIGTQYF
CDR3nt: TGTGCCAGCAGCCCCCCCATAGGGACCCAGTACTTC

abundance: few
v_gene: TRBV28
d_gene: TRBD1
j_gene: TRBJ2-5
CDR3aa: CASSPERQGLGETQYF
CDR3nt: TGTGCCAGCAGTCCCGAAAGACAGGGTTTAGGAGAGACCCAGTACTTC

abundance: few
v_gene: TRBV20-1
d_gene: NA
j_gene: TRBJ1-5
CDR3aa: CSARGTGNQPQHF
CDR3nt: TGCAGTGCTAGAGGGACAGGCAATCAGCCCCAGCATTTT

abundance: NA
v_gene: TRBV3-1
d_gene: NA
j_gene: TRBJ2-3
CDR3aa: CASSQNGHSTDTQYF
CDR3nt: TGTGCCAGCAGCCAAAACGGTCATAGCACAGATACGCAGTATTTT

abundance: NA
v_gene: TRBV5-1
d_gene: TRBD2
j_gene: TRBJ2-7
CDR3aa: CASSPSSGGYYEQYF
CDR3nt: TGCGCCAGCAGCCCCTCTAGCGGGGGATACTACGAGCAGTACTTC

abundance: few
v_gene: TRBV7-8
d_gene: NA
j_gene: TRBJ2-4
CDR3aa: CASSLRRGGSKNIQYF
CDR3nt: TGTGCCAGCAGCTTAAGACGAGGGGGGTCGAAAAACATTCAGTACTTC

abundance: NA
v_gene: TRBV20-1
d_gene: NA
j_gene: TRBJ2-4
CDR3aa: CSARVGGIQYF
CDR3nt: TGCAGTGCTAGAGTGGGTGGCATTCAGTACTTC

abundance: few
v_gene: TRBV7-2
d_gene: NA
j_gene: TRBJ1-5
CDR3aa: CASRTQVGVNQPQHF
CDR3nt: TGTGCCAGCAGAACTCAGGTCGGTGTCAATCAGCCCCAGCATTTT

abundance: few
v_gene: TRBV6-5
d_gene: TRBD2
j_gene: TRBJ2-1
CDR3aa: CASSPQGTSGGEQFF
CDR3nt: TGTGCCAGCAGTCCGCAGGGGACTAGCGGGGGAGAGCAGTTCTTC

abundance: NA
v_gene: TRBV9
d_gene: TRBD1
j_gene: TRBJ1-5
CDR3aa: CASSPGQGAGDSNQPQHF
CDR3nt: TGTGCCAGCAGCCCGGGACAGGGGGCGGGGGACTCCAATCAGCCCCAGCATTTT

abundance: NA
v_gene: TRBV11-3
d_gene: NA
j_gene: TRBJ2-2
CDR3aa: CASSFASSGELFF
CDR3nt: TGTGCCAGCAGCTTCGCTAGCTCCGGGGAGCTGTTTTTT

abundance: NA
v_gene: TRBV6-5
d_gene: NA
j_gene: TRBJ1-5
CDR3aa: CATRGYGGNQPQHF
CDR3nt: TGTGCCACAAGAGGGTATGGCGGCAATCAGCCCCAGCATTTT

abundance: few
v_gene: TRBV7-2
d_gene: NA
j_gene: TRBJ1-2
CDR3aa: CASSSQGMANYGYTF
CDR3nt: TGTGCCAGCAGCTCCCAGGGGATGGCGAACTATGGCTACACCTTC

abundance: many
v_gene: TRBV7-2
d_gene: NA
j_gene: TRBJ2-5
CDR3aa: CASTGTSLETQYF
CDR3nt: TGTGCCAGCACCGGGACCTCTCTGGAGACCCAGTACTTC

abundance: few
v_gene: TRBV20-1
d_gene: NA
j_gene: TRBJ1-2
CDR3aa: CSGALDYGYTF
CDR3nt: TGCAGTGGGGCCCTTGACTATGGCTACACCTTC

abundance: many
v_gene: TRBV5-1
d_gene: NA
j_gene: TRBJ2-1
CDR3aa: CASSLIPWNEQFF
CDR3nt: TGCGCCAGCAGCTTGATTCCTTGGAATGAGCAGTTCTTC

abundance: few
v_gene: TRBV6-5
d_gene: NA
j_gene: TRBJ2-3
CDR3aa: CASSYSISLGVTDTQYF
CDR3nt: TGTGCCAGCAGTTACTCAATTTCCCTCGGGGTCACAGATACGCAGTATTTT

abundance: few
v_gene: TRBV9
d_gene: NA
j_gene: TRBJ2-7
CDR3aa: CASSVVSGAEQYF
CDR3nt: TGTGCCAGCAGCGTAGTTTCAGGGGCCGAGCAGTACTTC

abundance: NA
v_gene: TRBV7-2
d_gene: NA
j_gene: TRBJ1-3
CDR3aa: CASSESPLTLSGNTIYF
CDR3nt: TGTGCCAGCAGCGAGAGCCCCTTGACGCTATCTGGAAACACCATATATTTT

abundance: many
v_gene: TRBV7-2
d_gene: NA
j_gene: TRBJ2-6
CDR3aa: CASSLAYLRSGANVLTF
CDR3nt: TGTGCCAGCAGCTTAGCGTATTTGAGGTCTGGGGCCAACGTCCTGACTTTC

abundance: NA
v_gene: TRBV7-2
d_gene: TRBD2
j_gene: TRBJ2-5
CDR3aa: CASSLALTSRARETQYF
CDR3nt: TGTGCCAGCAGCTTAGCTCTGACTAGCCGGGCGAGGGAGACCCAGTACTTC

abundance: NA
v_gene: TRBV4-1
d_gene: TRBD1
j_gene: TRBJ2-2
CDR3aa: CASSQRTGVSSGELFF
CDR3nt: TGCGCCAGCAGCCAACGGACAGGGGTTAGCTCCGGGGAGCTGTTTTTT

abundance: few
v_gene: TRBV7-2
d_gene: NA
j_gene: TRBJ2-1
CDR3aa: CASSLDRFSYNEQFF
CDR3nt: TGTGCCAGCAGCTTAGACAGGTTCTCCTACAATGAGCAGTTCTTC

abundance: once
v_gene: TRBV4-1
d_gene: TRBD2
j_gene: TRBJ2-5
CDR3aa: CASSQPPGTSVKETQYF
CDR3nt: TGCGCCAGCAGCCAACCCCCAGGGACTAGCGTTAAAGAGACCCAGTACTTC

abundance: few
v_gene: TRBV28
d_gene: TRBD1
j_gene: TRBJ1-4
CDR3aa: CASSGGDRANEKLFF
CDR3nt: TGTGCCAGCAGCGGGGGCGACAGGGCTAATGAAAAACTGTTTTTT

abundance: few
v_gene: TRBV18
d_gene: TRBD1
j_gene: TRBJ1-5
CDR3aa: CASSRGQGAQPQHF
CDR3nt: TGTGCCAGCTCACGCGGACAGGGGGCTCAGCCCCAGCATTTT

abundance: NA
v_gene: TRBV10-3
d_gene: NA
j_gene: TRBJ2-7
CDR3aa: CAISGGSYEQYF
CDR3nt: TGTGCCATCTCGGGCGGCTCCTACGAGCAGTACTTC

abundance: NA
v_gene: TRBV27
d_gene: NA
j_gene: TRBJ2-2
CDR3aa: CASSLALLAGELFF
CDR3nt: TGTGCCAGCAGTTTGGCACTCCTTGCCGGGGAGCTGTTTTTT

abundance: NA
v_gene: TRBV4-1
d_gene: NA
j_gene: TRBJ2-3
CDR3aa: CASSQGSETSTDTQYF
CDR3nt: TGCGCCAGCAGCCAAGGTTCGGAGACTAGCACAGATACGCAGTATTTT

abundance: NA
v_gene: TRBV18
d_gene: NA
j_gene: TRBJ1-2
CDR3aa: CASSPSRANYGYTF
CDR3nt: TGTGCCAGCTCACCGAGCAGAGCTAACTATGGCTACACCTTC

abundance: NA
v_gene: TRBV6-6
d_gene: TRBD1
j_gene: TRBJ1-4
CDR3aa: CASRDRGEKLFF
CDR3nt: TGTGCCAGCAGGGACAGGGGTGAAAAACTGTTTTTT

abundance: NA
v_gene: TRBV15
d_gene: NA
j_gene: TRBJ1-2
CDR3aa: CATSRDENRYGYTF
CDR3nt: TGTGCCACCAGCAGAGACGAGAATCGCTATGGCTACACCTTC

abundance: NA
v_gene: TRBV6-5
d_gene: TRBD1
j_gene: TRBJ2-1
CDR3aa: CASTYRGSEQFF
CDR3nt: TGTGCCAGCACCTACAGGGGGAGCGAGCAGTTCTTC

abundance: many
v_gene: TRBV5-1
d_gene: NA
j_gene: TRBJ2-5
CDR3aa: CASSTGTAGGTQYF
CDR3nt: TGCGCCAGCAGCACCGGGACCGCAGGTGGGACCCAGTACTTC

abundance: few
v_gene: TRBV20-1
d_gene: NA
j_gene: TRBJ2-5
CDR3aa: CSASGQGETQYF
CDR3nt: TGCAGTGCTAGTGGGCAGGGGGAGACCCAGTACTTC

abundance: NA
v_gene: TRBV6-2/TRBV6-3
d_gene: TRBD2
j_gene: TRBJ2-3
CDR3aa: CASSYTSGVGDTQYF
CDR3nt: TGTGCCAGCAGTTACACCAGCGGGGTTGGAGATACGCAGTATTTT

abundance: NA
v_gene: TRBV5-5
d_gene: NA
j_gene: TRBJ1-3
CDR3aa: CASSLRVGGPSGNTIYF
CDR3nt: TGTGCCAGCAGCTTGCGGGTTGGCGGGCCCTCTGGAAACACCATATATTTT

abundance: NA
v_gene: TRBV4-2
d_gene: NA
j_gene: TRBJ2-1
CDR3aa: CASRGGRYEQFF
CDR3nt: TGTGCCAGCAGGGGGGGGCGCTATGAGCAGTTCTTC

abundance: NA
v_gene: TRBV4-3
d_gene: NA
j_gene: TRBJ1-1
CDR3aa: CASSQGTDSMNTEAFF
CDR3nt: TGCGCCAGCAGCCAGGGTACTGACAGCATGAACACTGAAGCTTTCTTT

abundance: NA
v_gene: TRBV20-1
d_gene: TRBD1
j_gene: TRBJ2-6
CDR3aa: CSALGQGSSGANVLTF
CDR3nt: TGCAGTGCCCTCGGACAGGGGAGCTCAGGGGCCAACGTCCTGACTTTC